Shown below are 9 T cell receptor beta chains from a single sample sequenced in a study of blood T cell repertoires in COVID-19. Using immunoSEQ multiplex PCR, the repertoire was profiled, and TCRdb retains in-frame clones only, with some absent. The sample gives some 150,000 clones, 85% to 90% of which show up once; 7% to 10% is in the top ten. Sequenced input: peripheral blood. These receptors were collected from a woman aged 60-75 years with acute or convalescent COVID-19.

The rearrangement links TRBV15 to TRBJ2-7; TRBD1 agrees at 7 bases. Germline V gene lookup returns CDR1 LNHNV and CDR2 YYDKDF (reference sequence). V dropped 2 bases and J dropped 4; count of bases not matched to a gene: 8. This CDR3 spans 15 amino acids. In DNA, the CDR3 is TGTGCCACCAGCAGATACAGACAGGGTACTTACGAGCAGTACTTC. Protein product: CATSRYRQGTYEQYF.

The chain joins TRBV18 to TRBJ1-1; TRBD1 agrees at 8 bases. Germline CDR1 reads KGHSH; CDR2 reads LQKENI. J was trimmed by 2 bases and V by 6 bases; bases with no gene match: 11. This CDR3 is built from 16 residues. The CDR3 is CASSPGQGELNTEAFF. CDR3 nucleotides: TGTGCCAGCTCCCCTGGACAGGGCGAGCTTAACACTGAAGCTTTCTTT. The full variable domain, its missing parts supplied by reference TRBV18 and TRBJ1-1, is NAGVMQNPRHLVRRRGQEARLRCSPMKGHSHVYWYRQLPEEGLKFMVYLQKENIIDESGMPKERFSAEFPKEGPSILRIQQVVRGDSAAYFCASSPGQGELNTEAFFGQGTRLTVV.

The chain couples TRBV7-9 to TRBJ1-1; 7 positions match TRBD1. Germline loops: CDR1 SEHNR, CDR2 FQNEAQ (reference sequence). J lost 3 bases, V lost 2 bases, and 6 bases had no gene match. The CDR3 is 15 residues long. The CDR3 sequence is CASSLQGVRDTEAFF. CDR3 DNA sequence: TGTGCCAGCAGCTTACAGGGGGTCCGGGACACTGAAGCTTTCTTT.

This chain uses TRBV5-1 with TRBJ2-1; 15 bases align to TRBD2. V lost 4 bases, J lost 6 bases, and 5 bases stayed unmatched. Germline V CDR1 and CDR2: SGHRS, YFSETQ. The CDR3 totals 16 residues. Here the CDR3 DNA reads TGCGCCAGCAGCCTTGGACTAGCGGGGGGGTTCAATGAGCAGTTCTTC. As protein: CASSLGLAGGFNEQFF.

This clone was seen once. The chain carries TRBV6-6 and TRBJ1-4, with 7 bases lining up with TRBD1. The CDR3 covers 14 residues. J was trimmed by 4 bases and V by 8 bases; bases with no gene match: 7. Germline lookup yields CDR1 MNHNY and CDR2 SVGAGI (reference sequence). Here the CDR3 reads CASHGGTVNEKLFF. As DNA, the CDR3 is TGTGCCAGCCATGGCGGGACAGTTAATGAAAAACTGTTTTTT.

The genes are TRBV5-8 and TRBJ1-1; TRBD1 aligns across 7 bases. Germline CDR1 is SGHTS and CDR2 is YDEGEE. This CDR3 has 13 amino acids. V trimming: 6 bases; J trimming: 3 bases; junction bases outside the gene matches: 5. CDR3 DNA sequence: TGTGCCAGCATAGAGGGGGCGTACACTGAAGCTTTCTTT. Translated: CASIEGAYTEAFF.

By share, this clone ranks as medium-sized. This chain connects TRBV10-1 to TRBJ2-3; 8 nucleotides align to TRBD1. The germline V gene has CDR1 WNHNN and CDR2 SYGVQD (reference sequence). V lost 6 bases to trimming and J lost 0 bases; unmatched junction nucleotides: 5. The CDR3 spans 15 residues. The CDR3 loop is CASSEDRDSTDTQYF. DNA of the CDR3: TGCGCCAGCAGCGAGGACAGGGACAGCACAGATACGCAGTATTTT.

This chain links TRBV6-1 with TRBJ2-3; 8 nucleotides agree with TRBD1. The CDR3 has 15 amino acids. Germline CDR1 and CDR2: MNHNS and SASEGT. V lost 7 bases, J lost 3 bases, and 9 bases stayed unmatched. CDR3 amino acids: CASNQDRVETDTQYF. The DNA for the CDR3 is TGTGCCAGCAATCAGGACAGGGTGGAGACAGATACGCAGTATTTT.

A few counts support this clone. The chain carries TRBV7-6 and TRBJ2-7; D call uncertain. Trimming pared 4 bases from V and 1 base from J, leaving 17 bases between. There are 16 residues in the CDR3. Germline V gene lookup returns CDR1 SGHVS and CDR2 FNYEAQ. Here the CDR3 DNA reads TGTGCCAGCAGCTCCCCCGAGTGGCACAGTTCCTACGAGCAGTACTTC. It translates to CASSSPEWHSSYEQYF.